This T cell receptor beta chain was recovered during a study of blood T cell repertoires in COVID-19. Study background: Spain, Italy and the United States supplied samples that represented acute and convalescent COVID-19.

Original handling: Reference gene primers were amplified, and this amplification served to estimate nucleated cell counts. Profiling relied on immunoSEQ multiplex PCR, and the TCRdb table lists in-frame clones only, not all of them. V and J calls plus clone size are reproduced from that table; the DNA served to infer D and trimming. The repertoire holds 150,000 to 200,000 clones, about nine tenths seen once, with 6.5% to 8.5% in the top ten. Trimming took off 1 base at V and 1 base at J, with 4 bases between the two ends. Germline CDR1 reads MNHEY; CDR2 reads SMNVEV (reference sequence). This CDR3 is built from 13 residues.

The material sequenced was peripheral blood. The chain has TRBV27 and TRBJ1-1; unclear D gene. The TCR originated in a man in his forties with acute or convalescent COVID-19. CDR3 nucleotides: TGTGCCAGCAGTTTATATAAGAACACTGAAGCTTTCTTT. It translates to CASSLYKNTEAFF.